A selection of T cell receptor beta chains follows, all from one sample in a study of T cells after yellow fever vaccination. TCRdb called the 5' RACE reads again in MiXCR, with one record for every CDR3 protein. The data show roughly 62,000 distinct CDR3 sequences, 7.1% seen once. The starting material was CD8+ T cells sorted from PBMCs, obtained on the day of the first yellow fever vaccination. All receptors derive from a man in his late teens or twenties who received the YFV17D yellow fever vaccine. CDR3s include the opening cysteine and the closing phenylalanine or tryptophan. Each record gives: J gene, V gene, clone size, D gene, CDR3 DNA, CDR3 protein. The D gene is left open where the match is weak. The size field is filled for only some rows; it gives once, few, many or a size class.

TRBJ1-5,TRBV12-3/TRBV12-4,-,-,TGTGCCAGCAGTAATCCAGGCAATCAGCCCCAGCATTTT,CASSNPGNQPQHF
TRBJ2-1,TRBV6-5,many,-,TGTGCCAGCAGTTACCCGGCGGGTGAGCAGTTCTTC,CASSYPAGEQFF
TRBJ2-3,TRBV21-1,many,-,TGTGCCAGCAGCAAAGCTCAGGGGCTGAGCACAGATACGCAGTATTTT,CASSKAQGLSTDTQYF
TRBJ2-2,TRBV5-5,-,-,TGTGCCAGCAGCCCGGCAGGGCGGACCGGGGAGCTGTTTTTT,CASSPAGRTGELFF
TRBJ2-7,TRBV5-4,few,-,TGTGCCAGCAGCTTGGAACTGGGGGCAGTAGGCGAGCAGTACTTC,CASSLELGAVGEQYF
TRBJ1-3,TRBV27,few,-,TGTGCCAGCAGTCGTTCCCCGATACAGGACGCTGGAAACACCATATATTTT,CASSRSPIQDAGNTIYF
TRBJ2-5,TRBV13,few,TRBD1,TGTGCCAGCAGCTTTATAGGGGACAGGGTAACGGAGACCCAGTACTTC,CASSFIGDRVTETQYF
TRBJ2-1,TRBV27,many,-,TGTGCCAGCAAACTAGGGCTGGGTTACAATGAGCAGTTCTTC,CASKLGLGYNEQFF
TRBJ1-6,TRBV7-2,many,-,TGTGCCAGCAGCTTCAGGGCGAGCTCCTATAATTCACCCCTCCACTTT,CASSFRASSYNSPLHF
TRBJ1-4,TRBV29-1,many,TRBD1,TGCAGCGTTGAAAGGGTGGGACAGAATGAAAAACTGTTTTTT,CSVERVGQNEKLFF
TRBJ1-6,TRBV12-3/TRBV12-4,many,-,TGTGCCAGCAGTTTATCGGTAGGATCACCCCTCCACTTT,CASSLSVGSPLHF
TRBJ2-1,TRBV4-1,many,-,TGCGCCAGCAGCCAAGAAAGGGAGCGGAGCTCCTACAATGAGCAGTTCTTC,CASSQERERSSYNEQFF
TRBJ1-2,TRBV5-4,-,TRBD1,TGTGCCAGCAGCTTGGAGAACAGGGGTGGTGGCTACACCTTC,CASSLENRGGGYTF
TRBJ2-1,TRBV5-1,many,TRBD2,TGCGCCAGCAGCTTACCCCCGGGGGGGGCTAACAGTGAGCAGTTCTTC,CASSLPPGGANSEQFF
TRBJ2-5,TRBV29-1,-,TRBD1,TGCAGCGTCGTACCCCGGGACAGGGAGGACGAGACCCAGTACTTC,CSVVPRDREDETQYF
TRBJ2-1,TRBV29-1,few,-,TGCAGCGTTGGTGGGGTCGGGTCGGGGTACAATGAGCAGTTCTTC,CSVGGVGSGYNEQFF
TRBJ2-1,TRBV10-3,many,TRBD2,TGTGCCATCAGTGAGTCGTGGGGCGGGGGGCCTAATGAGCAGTTCTTC,CAISESWGGGPNEQFF
TRBJ1-6,TRBV9,few,-,TGTGCCAGCAGCGCCCGTCGAGAGCATCGAGGGAATTCACCCCTCCACTTT,CASSARREHRGNSPLHF
TRBJ1-4,TRBV11-2,many,-,TGTGCCAGCAGCTTAGGAGCTTCGATAATCGGCGGGGAAAAACTGTTTTTT,CASSLGASIIGGEKLFF